A single sample gave rise to the 3 T cell receptor beta chains below, sequenced in a study of human T cells and chemical hapten exposure. Time point denoted: patch test 1, 2 weeks after DPC sensitization. As to treatment: therapeutic diphenylcyclopropenone sensitization with weekly scalp DPC. TCRdb re-analysed the RACE reads in MiXCR, keeping a single row per CDR3 protein. The sample has over 75,000 distinct CDR3 sequences; approximately 8% are singletons. The sample consisted of whole blood, taken in connection with sensitization to the hapten diphenylcyclopropenone (DPC). These receptors all come from a woman aged 30 to 39 with alopecia areata. Some clones in this sample may be carry-over from other donors' samples.

In this sample, this clonotype turned up a few times. This chain links TRBV7-3 with TRBJ1-1; D ambiguous. CDR1 SGHTA and CDR2 FQGTGA come from the germline V gene. The CDR3 sequence is 13 residues long. Trimming stripped 2 bases from V and 7 bases from J, with 11 bases between. CDR3 amino acids: CASSLGVGGEAFF. CDR3 nucleotides: TGTGCCAGCAGCTTAGGGGTTGGTGGTGAAGCTTTCTTT. Filled out from reference TRBV7-3 and TRBJ1-1, the complete variable domain reads GAGVSQTPSNKVTEKGKYVELRCDPISGHTALYWYRQSLGQGPEFLIYFQGTGAADDSGLPNDRFFAVRPEGSVSTLKIQRTERGDSAVYLCASSLGVGGEAFFGQGTRLTVV.

This clonotype was found a few times. The chain recombines TRBV2 with TRBJ1-2; D gene ambiguous. The CDR3 is 16 amino acids. Germline V lookup: CDR1 SNHLY, CDR2 FYNNEI. V gave up 2 bases and J gave up 4 bases, with 17 bases separating them. In DNA form, the CDR3 reads TGTGCCAGCAGTGAAATCTGGACTCGCGGAAGCTATGGCTACACCTTC. The encoded protein is CASSEIWTRGSYGYTF.

At least ten counts were recorded for this clonotype. V and J are TRBV11-2 and TRBJ2-3, with 8 bases matching TRBD2. Germline CDR1 SGHAT, CDR2 FQNNGV. CDR3 length: 16 residues. Losses at the gene ends were 5 bases for V and 1 base for J; bases not matched to a gene: 8. The CDR3 spells CASSTRTRGGTDTQYF. The CDR3 region has the DNA TGTGCCAGCAGCACCCGCACGCGGGGGGGCACAGATACGCAGTATTTT.